These T cell receptor beta chains were read from a single sample in a study of vaccination and CD4 T cells after COVID-19. Their recognized antigens are unknown. One entry per CDR3 protein results from TCRdb running MiXCR on the PCR reads. Among 8,000 to 10,000 distinct CDR3 sequences listed, approximately 61% were seen once. The sequencing input was CD4+ T cells from blood, cultured in vitro. These receptor sequences come from a human donor who had recovered from COVID-19. Both conserved end residues are part of each CDR3. The D gene is left open where the match is weak. Size is stated for part of the rows, as once, few or many counts, or as a class when the clone is expanded.

>TRBV5-1|TRBJ1-2|.|16|.
TGCGCCAGCAGCCCCAGGCTACCGACCCTCCCGGAAGGCTACACCTTC
CASSPRLPTLPEGYTF
>TRBV7-9|TRBJ2-2|.|17|.
TGTGCCAGCAGACCTGCCGGGGGACACGACGGAACCGGGGAGCTGTTTTTT
CASRPAGGHDGTGELFF
>TRBV20-1|TRBJ2-3|.|11|.
TGCAGTGCTGAGCTCGAAGATACGCAGTATTTT
CSAELEDTQYF
>TRBV20-1|TRBJ2-3|.|13|TRBD2
TGCAGTGCTACTAAAATACTAGCGGATACGCAGTATTTT
CSATKILADTQYF
>TRBV19|TRBJ2-1|.|13|.
TGTGCCAGTAGTATTGTCAGCAGCAATGAGCAGTTCTTC
CASSIVSSNEQFF
>TRBV7-2|TRBJ2-1|.|15|TRBD1
TGTGCCAGCAGCCCTAGACAGGGGGCTATGAATGAGCAGTTCTTC
CASSPRQGAMNEQFF
>TRBV4-3|TRBJ2-3|.|17|.
TGCGCCAGCAGCCAAGTGGGTAGGGGCTCTAGCACAGATACGCAGTATTTT
CASSQVGRGSSTDTQYF
>TRBV7-2|TRBJ1-1|few|17|TRBD1
TGTGCCAGCAGGAAACAGGGGGCCCTACTAAGGAACACTGAAGCTTTCTTT
CASRKQGALLRNTEAFF
>TRBV7-2|TRBJ1-5|few|15|TRBD1
TGTGCCAGCAGCGGGACAGGGTCTGGCAATCAGCCCCAGCATTTT
CASSGTGSGNQPQHF
>TRBV6-1|TRBJ1-2|.|15|TRBD1
TGTGCCAGCAGTGAAGTGCAGGGGGCGCCTTTTGGCTACACCTTC
CASSEVQGAPFGYTF
>TRBV18|TRBJ1-2|.|13|.
TGTGCCAGCTCAAACCAAGACACCTATGGCTACACCTTC
CASSNQDTYGYTF
>TRBV19|TRBJ1-4|few|14|.
TGTGCCAGTAGCAAGCAGGGCGGAGGAGAAAAACTGTTTTTT
CASSKQGGGEKLFF
>TRBV7-3|TRBJ2-3|once|12|.
TGTGCCAGCAGCTCAGGGTCAGATACGCAGTATTTT
CASSSGSDTQYF
>TRBV27|TRBJ2-3|few|15|.
TGTGCCAGCAGTTCGAGGGGCTCGGTCACAGATACGCAGTATTTT
CASSSRGSVTDTQYF
>TRBV7-8|TRBJ2-7|.|18|.
TGTGCCAGCAGCCGGGGGGGTGAGGGGGCGCAGAAAACCTACGAGCAGTACTTC
CASSRGGEGAQKTYEQYF
>TRBV19|TRBJ1-5|.|16|.
TGTGCCATCGCCGAGACCGGGAGAGCTGGCAATCAGCCCCAGCATTTT
CAIAETGRAGNQPQHF
>TRBV6-1|TRBJ1-6|few|15|.
TGTGCCAGCAGACGGGAACAGGAGTGGTCTTCACCCCTCCACTTT
CASRREQEWSSPLHF
>TRBV5-1|TRBJ2-3|.|11|.
TGCGCCAGCAGCTTGGGCGATACGCAGTATTTT
CASSLGDTQYF
>TRBV19|TRBJ2-3|.|13|.
TGTGCCAGTAGTAATCCAGCCACAGATACGCAGTATTTT
CASSNPATDTQYF
>TRBV20-1|TRBJ2-5|.|11|.
TGCAGTGCTGGGCCGAAAGTGACCCAGTACTTC
CSAGPKVTQYF
>TRBV20-1|TRBJ1-6|.|15|.
TGCAGTGCGGAAACCAGGGACTCCTATAATTCACCCCTCCACTTT
CSAETRDSYNSPLHF
>TRBV20-1|TRBJ1-1|.|13|.
TGCAGTGTCCCCAGTCGACCCGACACTGAAGCTTTCTTT
CSVPSRPDTEAFF
>TRBV6-5|TRBJ2-1|.|13|.
TGTGCCAGCAGATACGACTCCTACAATGAGCAGTTCTTC
CASRYDSYNEQFF
>TRBV27|TRBJ2-1|.|16|.
TGTGCCAGCAGTTCCCTTTACCTAAAACTCGACAATGAGCAGTTCTTC
CASSSLYLKLDNEQFF
>TRBV7-2|TRBJ2-7|.|18|.
TGTGCCAGCAGCTCCGACCCTCTCTTGGATGACGATCCCTACGAGCAGTACTTC
CASSSDPLLDDDPYEQYF
>TRBV20-1|TRBJ1-1|few|12|.
TGCAGTGCTGTTACAGGTTGGACTGAAGCTTTCTTT
CSAVTGWTEAFF
>TRBV7-9|TRBJ2-1|.|19|TRBD2
TGTGCCAGCAGCTTAGTAGCTCCCCTTCGGAGCGGGGGGGACAATGAGCAGTTCTTC
CASSLVAPLRSGGDNEQFF
>TRBV6-1|TRBJ1-2|few|16|TRBD1
TGTGCCAGCAGCCCACACGGGACAGAAACTAACTATGGCTACACCTTC
CASSPHGTETNYGYTF
>TRBV11-3|TRBJ2-4|few|14|TRBD1
TGTGCCAGCAGCTTAGGAAGAGGGGGCAACATTCAGTACTTC
CASSLGRGGNIQYF
>TRBV2|TRBJ2-5|.|12|.
TGTGCCAGCACAGAGTTTAAAGAGACCCAGTACTTC
CASTEFKETQYF
>TRBV27|TRBJ1-1|.|16|TRBD1
TGTGCCAGCAGTTTTGGGACAGGGACAGGGGACACTGAAGCTTTCTTT
CASSFGTGTGDTEAFF
>TRBV29-1|TRBJ1-2|.|12|TRBD1
TGCAGCGTTGACCGCAGGGGGCACGGCTACACCTTC
CSVDRRGHGYTF
>TRBV7-2|TRBJ2-7|large|16|TRBD2
TGTGCCAGCAGCCTTGAGACTAGCGGGAGTCCCTTCGAGCAGTACTTC
CASSLETSGSPFEQYF
>TRBV10-3|TRBJ2-2|.|12|.
TGTGCCATCAGCGGCTCAGCCGGGGAGCTGTTTTTT
CAISGSAGELFF
>TRBV20-1|TRBJ2-2|.|12|.
TGCAGTGCTGCTACGAACACCGGGGAGCTGTTTTTT
CSAATNTGELFF
>TRBV20-1|TRBJ2-5|.|14|.
TGCAGTGCCTTTAGGGGGTCCCGGCTAGAGACCCAGTACTTC
CSAFRGSRLETQYF
>TRBV2|TRBJ1-2|once|15|TRBD1
TGTGCCAGCAGTGTTATTTCTGGGACAGGGAGCGGCTACACCTTC
CASSVISGTGSGYTF
>TRBV20-1|TRBJ2-7|.|14|.
TGCAGTGCTAGATCGATCAGGCTCGGGTACGAGCAGTACTTC
CSARSIRLGYEQYF
>TRBV2|TRBJ2-4|few|12|.
TGTGCCAGCAGTGAAATAGCGCCCCTACGGTACTTC
CASSEIAPLRYF
>TRBV20-1|TRBJ2-4|.|14|.
TGCAGTGCTAGGGGACACGTGAACAAAAACATTCAGTACTTC
CSARGHVNKNIQYF
>TRBV10-3|TRBJ2-7|.|15|TRBD2
TGTGCCACCCAGGGAAGCGGGAGGGCCGCGTACGAGCAGTACTTC
CATQGSGRAAYEQYF